This TCR beta chain derives from a study of shared clonotypes between healthy human individuals. Points from the study as a whole: The naive CD4 repertoires of a handful of donors were compared, and approximately 4.5% of clonotypes were shared. Sampling used blood alone; tissue repertoires probably differ.

Repertoires were generated with immunoSEQ multiplex PCR, while TCRdb's copy carries only in-frame clones and drops some. Here the sample spans around 2.3 million clones, nearly 97% being singletons. A word on this clone: Antigen specificity is unknown. At the DNA level, this CDR3 is encoded by other sequences in the same sample as well.

V lost 3 bases and J 0 bases, leaving 7 bases between the germline ends. Per germline, CDR1 SGHRS and CDR2 YFSETQ. The CDR3 is 14 residues long. The V call is TRBV5-1, the J call TRBJ1-3; weak D call: TRBD1 (5 bases). This clonotype was obtained from a man aged 18 to 30 in good health. Sequenced: naive CD4+ T cells sorted from blood. The subset was: CD45RA+ positively selected. The CDR3 nucleotides are TGCGCCAGCAGCTCTCAGGGCTCTGGAAACACCATATATTTT. This translates into CASSSQGSGNTIYF.